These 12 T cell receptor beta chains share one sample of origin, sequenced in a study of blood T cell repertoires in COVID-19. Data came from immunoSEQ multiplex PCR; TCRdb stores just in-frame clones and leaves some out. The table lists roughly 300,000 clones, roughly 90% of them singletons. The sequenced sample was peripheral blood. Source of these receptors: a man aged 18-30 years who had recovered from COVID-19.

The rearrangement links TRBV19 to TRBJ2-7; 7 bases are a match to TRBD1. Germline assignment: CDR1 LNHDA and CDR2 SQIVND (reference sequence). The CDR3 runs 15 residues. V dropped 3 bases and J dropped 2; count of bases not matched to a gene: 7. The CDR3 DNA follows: TGTGCCAGTAGTATGGAGAAAACAGGGGCCTACGAGCAGTACTTC. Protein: CASSMEKTGAYEQYF.

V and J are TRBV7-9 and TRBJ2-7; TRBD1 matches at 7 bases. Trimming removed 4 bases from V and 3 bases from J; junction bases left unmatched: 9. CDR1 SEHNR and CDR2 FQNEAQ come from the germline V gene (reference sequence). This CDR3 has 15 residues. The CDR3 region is CASSSYLGQHYEQYF. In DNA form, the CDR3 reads TGTGCCAGCAGCTCCTACTTGGGACAGCACTACGAGCAGTACTTC.

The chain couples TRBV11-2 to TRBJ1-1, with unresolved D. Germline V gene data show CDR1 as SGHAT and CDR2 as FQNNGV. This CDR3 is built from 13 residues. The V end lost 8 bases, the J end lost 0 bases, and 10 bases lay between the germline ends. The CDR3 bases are TGTGCCAGCGTGGCGGGCCTGAACACTGAAGCTTTCTTT. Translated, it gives CASVAGLNTEAFF.

In nucleotides, the CDR3 is TGCGCCAGCAGCTTAAGGACAGAGCCCCTGAACACTGAAGCTTTCTTT. Residues: CASSLRTEPLNTEAFF. The V call is TRBV5-1, the J call TRBJ1-1, with D possibly matching TRBD1 (6 bases). The CDR3 runs 16 residues. V dropped 2 bases and J dropped 0 bases, with 14 bases sitting between them. CDR1 is SGHRS and CDR2 is YFSETQ in the germline V gene.

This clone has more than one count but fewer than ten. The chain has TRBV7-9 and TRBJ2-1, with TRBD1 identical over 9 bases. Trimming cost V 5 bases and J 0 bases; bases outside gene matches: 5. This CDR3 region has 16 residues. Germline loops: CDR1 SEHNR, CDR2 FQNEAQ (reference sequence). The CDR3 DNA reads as TGTGCCAGCAGCGCCGACAGGGGGGTCTCCTACAATGAGCAGTTCTTC. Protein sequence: CASSADRGVSYNEQFF.

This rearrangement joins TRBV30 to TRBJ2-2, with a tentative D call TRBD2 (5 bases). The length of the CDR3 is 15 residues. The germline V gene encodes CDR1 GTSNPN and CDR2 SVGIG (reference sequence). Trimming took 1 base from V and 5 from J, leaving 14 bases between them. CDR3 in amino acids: CAWSAGRRQTGELFF. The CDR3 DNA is TGTGCCTGGAGTGCGGGGAGACGGCAAACCGGGGAGCTGTTTTTT.

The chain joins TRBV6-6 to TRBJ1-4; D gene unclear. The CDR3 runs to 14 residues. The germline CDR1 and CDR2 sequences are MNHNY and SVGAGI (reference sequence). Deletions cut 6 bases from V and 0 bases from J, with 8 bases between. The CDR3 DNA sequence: TGTGCCAGCAGACTCCTATCAACTAATGAAAAACTGTTTTTT. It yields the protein CASRLLSTNEKLFF.

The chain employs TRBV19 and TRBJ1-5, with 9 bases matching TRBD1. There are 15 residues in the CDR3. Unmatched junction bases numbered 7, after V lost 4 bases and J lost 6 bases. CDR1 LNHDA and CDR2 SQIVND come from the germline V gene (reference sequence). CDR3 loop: CASSRTGQGGQPQHF. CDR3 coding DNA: TGTGCCAGTAGTAGGACGGGACAGGGAGGTCAGCCCCAGCATTTT.

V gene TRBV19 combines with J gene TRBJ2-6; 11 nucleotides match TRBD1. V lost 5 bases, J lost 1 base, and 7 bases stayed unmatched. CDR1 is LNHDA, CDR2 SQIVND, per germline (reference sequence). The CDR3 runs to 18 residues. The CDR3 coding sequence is TGTGCCAGTAGTGTGCGGACAGGGGGCTGGTCTGGGGCCAACGTCCTGACTTTC. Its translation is CASSVRTGGWSGANVLTF.

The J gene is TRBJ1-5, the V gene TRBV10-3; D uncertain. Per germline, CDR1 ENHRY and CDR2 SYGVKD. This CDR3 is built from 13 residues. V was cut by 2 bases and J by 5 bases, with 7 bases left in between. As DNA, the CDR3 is TGTGCCATCAGTGAGGGGCAGGATCAGCCCCAGCATTTT. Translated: CAISEGQDQPQHF.

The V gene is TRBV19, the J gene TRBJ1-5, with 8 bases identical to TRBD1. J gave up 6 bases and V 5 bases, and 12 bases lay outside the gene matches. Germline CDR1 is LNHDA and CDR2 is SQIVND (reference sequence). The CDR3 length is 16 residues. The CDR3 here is CASSSPDRGHFQPQHF. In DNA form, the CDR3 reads TGTGCCAGTAGTTCGCCCGACAGGGGTCATTTTCAGCCCCAGCATTTT.

CDR3 amino acids: CASSPEGTEAFF. The CDR3 region has the DNA TGCGCCAGCAGCCCAGAGGGCACTGAAGCTTTCTTT. The chain couples TRBV5-1 to TRBJ1-1; D unresolved. The CDR3 consists of 12 residues. The V gene lost 4 bases and the J gene lost 4 bases, with 8 bases spanning the gap. Looked up from germline, CDR1 is SGHRS and CDR2 is YFSETQ.